Listed below are T cell receptor beta chains from one sample, sequenced in a study of cytomegalovirus exposure and HLA in healthy donors. Profiled with immunoSEQ multiplex PCR; TCRdb holds only in-frame clones, not every one. Among about 110,000 clones listed, approximately 80% were seen once. The sequenced material came from PBMCs. The receptors originated from a woman under 40 in good health and CMV-seronegative. CDR3s include the opening cysteine and the closing phenylalanine or tryptophan. A D gene is named only where the DNA matches it firmly. Clone size is shown for a subset of rows, as once, few, many or a class of expanded clone.

abundance | j_gene | d_gene | v_gene | CDR3aa | CDR3nt
. | TRBJ1-1 | . | TRBV7-9 | CASSLARLEAFF | TGTGCCAGCAGCTTAGCGCGGCTTGAAGCTTTCTTT
. | TRBJ2-7 | . | TRBV10-3 | CAISENYEQYF | TGTGCCATCAGTGAAAACTACGAGCAGTACTTC
. | TRBJ1-1 | TRBD1 | TRBV19 | CASTIGDRGGEAFF | TGTGCCAGTACCATAGGGGACAGGGGTGGTGAAGCTTTCTTT
. | TRBJ1-2 | . | TRBV6-4 | CASRPTVSGGYTF | TGTGCCAGCAGACCTACAGTATCTGGTGGCTACACCTTC
. | TRBJ2-3 | TRBD2 | TRBV28 | CASSTTVGLAGQERTDTQYF | TGTGCCAGCAGTACAACCGTGGGACTAGCGGGCCAGGAGCGCACAGATACGCAGTATTTT
. | TRBJ1-6 | TRBD1 | TRBV2 | CASRRDRVSPLHF | TGTGCCAGCAGGCGGGACAGAGTATCACCCCTCCACTTT
. | TRBJ2-7 | . | TRBV27 | CASSPEGLIYEQYF | TGTGCCAGCAGCCCGGAGGGCCTAATCTACGAGCAGTACTTC
few | TRBJ1-5 | TRBD1 | TRBV4-2 | CASSQVPTGVNQPQHF | TGTGCCAGCAGCCAAGTTCCGACAGGGGTCAATCAGCCCCAGCATTTT
. | TRBJ1-1 | TRBD1 | TRBV28 | CASSLKGAQAFF | TGTGCCAGCAGTCTCAAGGGGGCCCAAGCTTTCTTT
. | TRBJ2-7 | . | TRBV29-1 | CSVEDSGRLPLEQYF | TGCAGCGTTGAAGACTCTGGCAGACTCCCTCTCGAGCAGTACTTC
few | TRBJ1-1 | . | TRBV11-2 | CASSLSVYRAIRNTEAFF | TGTGCCAGCAGCTTATCGGTCTACAGGGCAATACGTAACACTGAAGCTTTCTTT